This T cell receptor beta chain was retrieved from a study of T-cell memory formation after mild COVID-19. The V end was cut by 4 bases, the J end by 4 bases, with 9 bases between. The CDR3 length is 14 residues. Germline V lookup: CDR1 KGHDR, CDR2 SFDVKD. One entry per CDR3 protein, called by TCRdb with MiXCR from the 5' RACE reads. The sample has roughly 120,000 distinct CDR3 sequences, approximately 15% seen once. Sequenced input: PBMCs or a T cell subset sorted from them (not recorded which). This clonotype was obtained from an adult woman who had mild COVID-19 (a few samples of this study predate the infection). Cell type and time point are not known. The chain links TRBV24-1 to TRBJ2-2; D remains ambiguous. The DNA of the CDR3 is TGTGCCACCAGTGACGTGCCTAGCACCGGGGAGCTGTTTTTT. Its translation is CATSDVPSTGELFF.